Each of the 27 T cell receptor beta chains below was sequenced from the same sample in a study of early T cells in non-severe SARS-CoV-2 infection. MiXCR was run by TCRdb on the 5' RACE reads, yielding one entry per CDR3 protein. The sample has about 97,000 distinct CDR3 sequences; around 12% are singletons. The sequencing input was whole blood. The receptors were sampled from an adult who was a healthcare worker with PCR-confirmed SARS-CoV-2 infection or an uninfected control (not recorded which).

The V and J genes are TRBV3-1 and TRBJ2-3; no reliable D call. CDR3 length: 14 residues. V was shortened by 2 bases and J by 1 base, with 7 bases between the two germline ends. The germline gives CDR1 LGHDT, CDR2 YNNKEL (reference sequence). The CDR3, as DNA: TGTGCCAGCAGCCAACAGAGAGGCACAGATACGCAGTATTTT. Protein: CASSQQRGTDTQYF.

The chain couples TRBV4-3 to TRBJ2-1; a possible D gene is TRBD2 (6 bases). Germline V gene data show CDR1 as LGHNA and CDR2 as YSLEER. V was shortened by 2 bases and J by 6 bases, with 14 bases between the two germline ends. This CDR3 comprises 15 residues. CDR3 in amino acids: CASSQKVGDCNEQFF. CDR3 nucleotide sequence: TGCGCCAGCAGCCAAAAAGTGGGGGACTGCAATGAGCAGTTCTTC.

The chain uses TRBV5-4 and TRBJ2-7, with 15 bases fitting TRBD2. The CDR3 length is 16 residues. Trimming took 5 bases from V and 6 from J; bases not matched to a gene: 9. Germline CDR1 reads SGHNT; CDR2 reads YYREEE (reference sequence). CDR3 sequence reads: CASREGLAGGLAEQYF. The CDR3 nucleotides read TGTGCCAGCAGAGAGGGACTAGCGGGAGGTCTGGCCGAGCAGTACTTC.

The rearrangement uses TRBV4-3 and TRBJ2-5; D may be TRBD1 (6 bases). Deletions cut 0 bases from V and 4 bases from J, with 9 bases between. Germline CDR1 reads LGHNA; CDR2 reads YSLEER. The CDR3 has 14 amino acids. As DNA, the CDR3 is TGCGCCAGCAGCCAAGATCAAGGGGGAGAGACCCAGTACTTC. Its protein is CASSQDQGGETQYF.

A few counts support this clonotype. V and J are TRBV20-1 and TRBJ1-4, with D tentatively TRBD1 (6 bases). Germline V gene lookup returns CDR1 DFQATT and CDR2 SNEGSKA (reference sequence). Between the trimmed V and J ends, which lost 3 bases and 8 bases, there was a span of 13 bases. This CDR3 comprises 13 residues. CDR3 loop: CSASRGAREKLFF. The CDR3 DNA reads as TGCAGTGCTAGTAGGGGGGCAAGGGAAAAACTGTTTTTT.

This clonotype was recorded many times. The chain carries TRBV7-2 and TRBJ1-6; tentatively, D is TRBD1 (5 bases). With 5 bases removed from V and 10 bases from J, the gap between germline ends came to 18 bases. The CDR3 sequence is 15 residues long. CDR1 is SGHTA and CDR2 is FQGNSA in the germline V gene. CDR3 protein: CASSKYSGLGSPLHF. CDR3 DNA sequence: TGTGCCAGCAGCAAGTACTCAGGGCTTGGGTCACCCCTCCACTTT.

Many counts were recorded for this clonotype. The CDR3 DNA reads as TGTGCCAGCTTTACGGACAGGAGACTGTCTGGGGCCAACGTCCTGACTTTC. This translates into CASFTDRRLSGANVLTF. The gene calls are TRBV2 and TRBJ2-6; 7 bases match TRBD1. The V and J ends lost 8 bases and 1 base, in that order; junction bases with no gene match: 11. The germline V gene encodes CDR1 SNHLY and CDR2 FYNNEI. The CDR3 has 17 residues.

The chain uses TRBV28 and TRBJ2-7, with 9 nucleotides matching TRBD2. Germline CDR1 MDHEN, CDR2 SYDVKM. The CDR3 loop spans 15 amino acids. V lost 6 bases to trimming and J lost 4 bases; unmatched junction nucleotides: 10. The CDR3 nucleotides are TGTGCCAGCAGCTTGTATAGCGGGAGTGGTTACGAGCAGTACTTC. Its protein product is CASSLYSGSGYEQYF.

This chain uses TRBV28 with TRBJ1-1; D is perhaps TRBD1 (6 bases). Trimming took 5 bases from V and 0 from J, leaving 13 bases between them. This CDR3 has 15 residues. Germline loops: CDR1 MDHEN, CDR2 SYDVKM. The CDR3 sequence: CASSTNRDMNTEAFF. The CDR3 DNA sequence: TGTGCCAGCAGTACCAACAGGGATATGAACACTGAAGCTTTCTTT. Full variable domain (missing parts from reference TRBV28 and TRBJ1-1): DVKVTQSSRYLVKRTGEKVFLECVQDMDHENMFWYRQDPGLGLRLIYFSYDVKMKEKGDIPEGYSVSREKKERFSLILESASTNQTSMYLCASSTNRDMNTEAFFGQGTRLTVV.

This clonotype was found many times. This chain uses TRBV11-3 with TRBJ2-1; 10 bases are a match to TRBD1. CDR3 length: 12 residues. Germline V gene lookup returns CDR1 SGHNT and CDR2 YENEEA. Germline trimming cut 4 bases from V and 15 bases from J; bases unmatched to any gene: 6. In DNA, the CDR3 is TGTGCCAGCAGCTGGACAGGGGGGATACCGTTCTTC. Protein: CASSWTGGIPFF.

This clonotype was counted between two and nine times. The chain is built from TRBV20-1 and TRBJ2-3; 9 bases match TRBD2. V dropped 6 bases and J dropped 3; count of bases not matched to a gene: 10. Germline values: CDR1 DFQATT, CDR2 SNEGSKA (reference sequence). This CDR3 spans 15 amino acids. CDR3 protein: CSAPVGSGRTDTQYF. The CDR3 DNA reads TGCAGTGCCCCCGTTGGTAGCGGGAGAACAGATACGCAGTATTTT.

This clonotype was seen more than once but under ten times. This sequence joins TRBV2 and TRBJ2-3; 13 bases are shared with TRBD2. CDR1 is SNHLY and CDR2 is FYNNEI in the germline V gene. The CDR3 is made up of 15 amino acids. The J segment lost 4 bases and the V segment lost 6 bases, leaving 4 bases of the junction unmatched. CDR3 bases: TGTGCCAGCAGAGCCGGGACTAGCGGGGCAGATACGCAGTATTTT. Its protein product is CASRAGTSGADTQYF.

This chain connects TRBV13 to TRBJ1-6, with 7 bases aligning to TRBD1. This CDR3 is built from 16 residues. The V segment lost 5 bases and the J segment 5 bases; nucleotides outside the gene matches: 9. CDR1 and CDR2 from the germline V gene are PRHDT and FYEKMQ (reference sequence). The DNA for the CDR3 is TGTGCCAGCAGCACCTCTACAGGGGAGGATAATTCACCCCTCCACTTT. It is translated as CASSTSTGEDNSPLHF.

The CDR3 sequence is CASSDRNEQFF. In nucleotides, the CDR3 is TGTGCCAGCAGCGACAGAAATGAGCAGTTCTTC. The chain uses TRBV14 and TRBJ2-1, with D perhaps matching TRBD1 (5 bases). The CDR3 contains 11 residues. Germline CDR1 SGHDN, CDR2 FVKESK. Trimming pared 5 bases from V and 7 bases from J, leaving 6 bases between.

This clonotype was observed a handful of times. The chain joins TRBV2 to TRBJ2-3, with TRBD2 as a possible D gene (6 bases). CDR1 SNHLY and CDR2 FYNNEI come from the germline V gene. Between the trimmed V and J ends, which lost 4 bases and 2 bases, there was a span of 25 bases. The CDR3 is made up of 19 amino acids. CDR3 in amino acids: CASSASVWDSGTDTDTQYF. The CDR3 DNA reads TGTGCCAGCAGTGCTTCCGTCTGGGATAGCGGAACAGACACAGATACGCAGTATTTT.

This clonotype was detected many times. The chain recombines TRBV12-3 or TRBV12-4 with TRBJ1-1; D gene unclear. V lost 3 bases, J lost 2 bases, and 1 base lay in between. There are 11 residues in the CDR3. Here the CDR3 reads CASSFNTEAFF. Written as DNA, the CDR3 is TGTGCCAGCAGTTTCAACACTGAAGCTTTCTTT.

This clonotype was seen ten or more times. The gene calls are TRBV12-2 and TRBJ2-5; the table's D call of TRBD2 was not tested on the DNA. TRBV12-2 is a recognized pseudogene. This CDR3 region has 14 residues. CDR3 sequence (DNA): TGTGCAAGTCGCTTAGCGCTGGAGGGAGAGACCCAGTACTTC. This translates into CASRLALEGETQYF.

The chain recombines TRBV20-1 with TRBJ2-7; 10 bases map to TRBD2. Unmatched junction bases numbered 14, after V lost 6 bases and J lost 9 bases. The germline gives CDR1 DFQATT, CDR2 SNEGSKA (reference sequence). The CDR3 consists of 14 residues. The chain's CDR3 is CSAKPSGRVTGQYF. CDR3 nucleotide sequence: TGCAGTGCCAAACCTAGCGGGAGAGTGACGGGGCAGTACTTC.

This clonotype was detected ten times or more. The chain carries TRBV7-6 and TRBJ2-5, with 7 bases fitting TRBD1. The V segment lost 3 bases and the J segment 2 bases; nucleotides outside the gene matches: 0. The CDR3 consists of 13 residues. Germline assignment: CDR1 SGHVS and CDR2 FNYEAQ. The CDR3 protein is CASSFRGQETQYF. CDR3 nucleotide sequence: TGTGCCAGCAGCTTCAGGGGGCAAGAGACCCAGTACTTC.

The CDR3 loop reads CASSLLKGAQSEAFF. In nucleotides, the CDR3 is TGTGCCAGCAGTCTTTTGAAGGGGGCGCAAAGTGAAGCTTTCTTT. The chain is built from TRBV7-9 and TRBJ1-1; 7 bases line up with TRBD1. The CDR3 extends over 15 amino acids. Germline assignment: CDR1 SEHNR and CDR2 FQNEAQ (reference sequence). V gave up 6 bases and J gave up 7 bases; unmatched junction bases: 14.

This clonotype was counted many times. In DNA, the CDR3 is TGTGCCAGCAGCTTCCAAAGAGAGACCCAGTACTTC. Translating it yields CASSFQRETQYF. The chain uses TRBV7-9 and TRBJ2-5, with D unresolved. Germline V gene data show CDR1 as SEHNR and CDR2 as FQNEAQ (reference sequence). This CDR3 has 12 residues. V was clipped by 3 bases and J by 4 bases, with 6 bases between them.

A remark on this clonotype: A much larger clonotype is one base distant, so this may be a read error. This sequence joins TRBV5-1 and TRBJ2-1; a possible D gene is TRBD2 (7 bases). The tail of the sequence fits TRBJ2-7 better, so the J call may be wrong. The germline V gene encodes CDR1 SGHRS and CDR2 YFSETQ. This CDR3 region has 17 residues. The CDR3 DNA is TGCGCCAGCAGCTCGGAGGGGGGGCTAGACTCCTACAATGAGCAGTACTTC. Its translation is CASSSEGGLDSYNEQYF.

Many counts were recorded for this clonotype. The chain uses TRBV29-1 and TRBJ2-1; 11 bases fit TRBD2. The CDR3 consists of 12 residues. Germline V gives CDR1 SQVTM, CDR2 ANQGSEA. The CDR3 spells CRATSGTGEQFF. CDR3 coding DNA: TGCAGAGCGACTAGCGGGACTGGTGAGCAGTTCTTC.

The chain couples TRBV27 to TRBJ1-5, with a tentative D call TRBD1 (6 bases). The CDR3 sequence is 15 residues long. The germline CDR1 and CDR2 sequences are MNHEY and SMNVEV (reference sequence). V lost 7 bases, J lost 0 bases, and 13 bases lay in between. CDR3: CASKWAGDSNQPQHF. The CDR3 bases are TGTGCCAGCAAATGGGCAGGGGATAGCAATCAGCCCCAGCATTTT.

This clonotype was seen many times. The rearrangement uses TRBV11-2 and TRBJ2-5; D gene uncertain. Trimming removed 5 bases from V and 5 bases from J, with 12 bases in between. CDR1 and CDR2 (germline): SGHAT, FQNNGV. The CDR3 is made up of 13 amino acids. The CDR3 spells CASSGPRSETQYF. In nucleotides, the CDR3 is TGTGCCAGCAGCGGCCCGAGATCGGAGACCCAGTACTTC.

This clonotype was seen only a few times. V is TRBV21-1 and J is TRBJ2-3; TRBD2 is the table's D call and was not checked against the DNA. TRBV21-1 is designated a pseudogene. The CDR3 extends over 20 amino acids. The CDR3 loop reads CASRREIPHQLAASTDTQYF. The CDR3 DNA sequence: TGTGCCAGCAGACGAGAAATACCTCACCAACTAGCGGCAAGCACAGATACGCAGTATTTT.

The chain recombines TRBV12-3 or TRBV12-4 with TRBJ1-5; TRBD1 agrees at 7 bases. Losses at the gene ends were 6 bases for V and 4 bases for J; bases not matched to a gene: 9. The CDR3 loop spans 15 amino acids. CDR3 residues: CASSQRGLGNQPQHF. CDR3 nucleotide sequence: TGTGCCAGCAGCCAAAGGGGGCTGGGAAATCAGCCCCAGCATTTT.